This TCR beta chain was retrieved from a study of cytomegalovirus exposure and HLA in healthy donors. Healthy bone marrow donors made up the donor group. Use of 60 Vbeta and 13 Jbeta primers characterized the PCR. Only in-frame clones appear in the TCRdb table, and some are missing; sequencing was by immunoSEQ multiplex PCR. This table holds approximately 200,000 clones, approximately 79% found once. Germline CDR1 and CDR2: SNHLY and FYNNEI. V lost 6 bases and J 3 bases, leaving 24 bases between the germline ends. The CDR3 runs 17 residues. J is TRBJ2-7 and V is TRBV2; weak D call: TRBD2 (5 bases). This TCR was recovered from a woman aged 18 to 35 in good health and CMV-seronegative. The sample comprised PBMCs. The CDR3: CASRVTYRTYYNYEQYF. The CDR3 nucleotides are TGTGCCAGCAGAGTCACTTACCGGACTTACTACAACTACGAGCAGTACTTC.